One and the same sample provided the 14 T cell receptor beta chains below, sequenced in a study of T cell responses to AZD1222 COVID-19 vaccine. Assay: immunoSEQ multiplex PCR; the TCRdb copy retains only in-frame clones and omits some. The sample comprises approximately 110,000 clones, 89% of which are singletons, and 4.2% rests with the top ten. Sequenced material: peripheral blood, taken on day 0 of AZD1222 vaccination. The receptor source for this set is an adult in good health.

J is TRBJ2-7 and V is TRBV28, with D uncertain. In germline, CDR1 is MDHEN, CDR2 SYDVKM. The CDR3 extends over 13 amino acids. Trimming stripped 7 bases from V and 9 bases from J, with 19 bases between. The CDR3 sequence: CASKGSIRLGQYF. The CDR3 DNA sequence: TGTGCCAGCAAGGGATCTATACGATTGGGGCAGTACTTC.

The chain recombines TRBV11-2 with TRBJ2-7; D uncertain. V shed 5 bases and J shed 5 bases, with 19 bases lying between them. This CDR3 has 15 residues. Germline loops: CDR1 SGHAT, CDR2 FQNNGV. The CDR3 nucleotides are TGTGCCAGCAGCGAGAGACGAAACCCTCTAAACGAGCAGTACTTC. Translating gives CASSERRNPLNEQYF.

The rearrangement links TRBV28 to TRBJ1-6; D unresolved. V gave up 6 bases and J gave up 1 base, with 7 bases separating them. Germline V gene lookup returns CDR1 MDHEN and CDR2 SYDVKM. The CDR3 covers 14 residues. CDR3 DNA sequence: TGTGCCAGCAGGTCGGGGTCCTATAATTCACCCCTCCACTTT. It is translated as CASRSGSYNSPLHF.

This chain links TRBV28 with TRBJ2-7; D remains ambiguous. The CDR3 runs 15 residues. CDR1 and CDR2 (germline): MDHEN, SYDVKM. The V end was cut by 2 bases, the J end by 0 bases, with 11 bases between. CDR3 region: CASSLRSRHSYEQYF. CDR3 in DNA: TGTGCCAGCAGTTTAAGAAGCCGTCACTCCTACGAGCAGTACTTC.

The gene calls are TRBV7-2 and TRBJ1-2; no clear D gene. Germline-derived CDR1 and CDR2 are SGHTA and FQGNSA. This CDR3 spans 11 amino acids. Trimming removed 2 bases from V and 6 bases from J, with 4 bases in between. CDR3: CASSLFDGYTF. CDR3 sequence (DNA): TGTGCCAGCAGCTTATTTGATGGCTACACCTTC.

With regard to this clone: A read error may account for a junction end that differs from germline. The chain couples TRBV7-7 to TRBJ2-2; D is possibly TRBD2 (5 bases). The CDR3 spans 14 residues. The germline V gene encodes CDR1 SSHAT and CDR2 FNYEAQ (reference sequence). This CDR3 is CASSSRGNTGELFF. CDR3 DNA sequence: TGTGCTAGCAGTAGTCGGGGGAACACCGGGGAGCTGTTTTTT.

The chain's CDR3 is CASSLIAGGLRRETQYF. The DNA for the CDR3 is TGTGCCAGTTCCCTGATAGCGGGGGGGCTAAGAAGGGAGACCCAGTACTTC. The rearrangement uses TRBV19 and TRBJ2-5, with TRBD2 matching 11 bases. Germline V CDR1 and CDR2: LNHDA, SQIVND (reference sequence). The CDR3 contains 17 residues. V trimming: 8 bases; J trimming: 5 bases; junction bases outside the gene matches: 16.

The gene calls are TRBV5-4 and TRBJ2-6; TRBD2 matches at 8 bases. The V gene end was trimmed by 4 bases and the J gene end by 3 bases; junction bases not matched to a gene: 15. The CDR3 length is 19 residues. Germline V lookup: CDR1 SGHNT, CDR2 YYREEE (reference sequence). CDR3 region: CASSPPFGGEYDGANVLTF. The CDR3 DNA follows: TGTGCCAGCAGCCCCCCCTTCGGGGGGGAGTACGATGGGGCCAACGTCCTGACTTTC.

The gene calls are TRBV10-3 and TRBJ1-5; D perhaps matches TRBD1 (5 bases). Trimming left V 10 bases short and J 6 bases short, with 19 bases between. CDR1 and CDR2 (germline): ENHRY, SYGVKD. The CDR3 loop spans 14 amino acids. The CDR3 DNA follows: TGTGCCACTACGAACGGCAGGGAAGGTCAGCCCCAGCATTTT. Amino acids: CATTNGREGQPQHF.

This chain connects TRBV4-2 to TRBJ2-1, with unresolved D. V lost 2 bases, J lost 4 bases, and 9 bases lay in between. The CDR3 consists of 14 residues. The germline V gene has CDR1 LGHNA and CDR2 YNFKEQ. CDR3 region: CASSQITPYNEQFF. In nucleotides, the CDR3 is TGTGCCAGCAGCCAAATAACTCCTTACAATGAGCAGTTCTTC.

The chain has TRBV7-2 and TRBJ2-7; 7 bases are a match to TRBD1. The junction had 14 bases not matched to a gene; V was cut back by 5 bases and J by 7 bases. Germline V gene data show CDR1 as SGHTA and CDR2 as FQGNSA. The CDR3 covers 15 residues. The CDR3: CASSAQAIRGQEQYF. The CDR3 DNA sequence: TGTGCCAGCAGCGCCCAAGCTATACGGGGACAGGAGCAGTACTTC.

This chain joins TRBV13 and TRBJ2-2; D ambiguous. Per germline, CDR1 PRHDT and CDR2 FYEKMQ (reference sequence). The CDR3 sequence is 15 residues long. V lost 5 bases and J 1 base, leaving 11 bases between the germline ends. CDR3 region: CASSPWTWNTGELFF. Written as DNA, the CDR3 is TGTGCCAGCAGCCCATGGACGTGGAACACCGGGGAGCTGTTTTTT.

The V gene is TRBV24-1, the J gene TRBJ2-2; 7 bases agree with TRBD2. This CDR3 contains 14 residues. The J segment lost 0 bases and the V segment lost 9 bases, leaving 3 bases of the junction unmatched. Germline V CDR1 and CDR2: KGHDR, SFDVKD. CDR3 loop: CATQAGTNTGELFF. For the CDR3, the DNA is TGTGCCACCCAAGCGGGAACGAACACCGGGGAGCTGTTTTTT.

The J gene is TRBJ2-1, the V gene TRBV13; 8 nucleotides agree with TRBD2. Germline CDR1 PRHDT, CDR2 FYEKMQ (reference sequence). Losses at the gene ends were 5 bases for V and 4 bases for J; bases not matched to a gene: 7. The CDR3 is made up of 15 amino acids. The CDR3 loop is CASSRSGGSYNEQFF. The CDR3, as DNA: TGTGCCAGCAGCCGCAGCGGGGGTAGTTACAATGAGCAGTTCTTC.